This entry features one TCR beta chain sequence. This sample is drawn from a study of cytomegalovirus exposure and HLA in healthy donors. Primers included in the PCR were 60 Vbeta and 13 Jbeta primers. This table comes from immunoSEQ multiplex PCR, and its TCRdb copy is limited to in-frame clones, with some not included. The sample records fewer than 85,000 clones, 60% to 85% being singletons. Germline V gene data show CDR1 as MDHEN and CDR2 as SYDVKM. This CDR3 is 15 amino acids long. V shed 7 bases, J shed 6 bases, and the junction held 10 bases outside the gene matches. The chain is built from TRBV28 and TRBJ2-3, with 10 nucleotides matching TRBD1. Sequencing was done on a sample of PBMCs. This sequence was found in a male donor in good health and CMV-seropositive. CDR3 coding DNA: TGTGCCAGCATACCCGGGACAGGGGCGTACGATACGCAGTATTTT. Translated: CASIPGTGAYDTQYF.